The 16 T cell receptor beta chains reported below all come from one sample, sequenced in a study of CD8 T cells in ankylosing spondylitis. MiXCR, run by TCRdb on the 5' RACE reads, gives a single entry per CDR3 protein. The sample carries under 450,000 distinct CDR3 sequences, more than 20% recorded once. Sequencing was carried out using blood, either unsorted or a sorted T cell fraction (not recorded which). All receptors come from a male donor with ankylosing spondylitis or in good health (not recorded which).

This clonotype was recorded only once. CDR3 DNA sequence: TGTGCCAGCAGGGAGGGGCCGGGGGGCGCTTTGTACGAGCAGTACTTC. Amino acid sequence: CASREGPGGALYEQYF. V usage is TRBV2 and J usage is TRBJ2-7; D perhaps matches TRBD2 (7 bases). The V gene's germline CDR1 is SNHLY and CDR2 FYNNEI. Trimming cost V 6 bases and J 4 bases, with 22 bases left between them. The CDR3 is 16 residues long.

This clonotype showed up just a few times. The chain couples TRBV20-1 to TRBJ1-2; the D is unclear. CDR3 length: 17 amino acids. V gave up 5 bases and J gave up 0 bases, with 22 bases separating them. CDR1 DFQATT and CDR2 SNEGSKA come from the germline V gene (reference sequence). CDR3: CSASRLSPTSANYGYTF. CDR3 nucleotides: TGCAGTGCTTCGCGACTGAGCCCTACCTCTGCTAACTATGGCTACACCTTC.

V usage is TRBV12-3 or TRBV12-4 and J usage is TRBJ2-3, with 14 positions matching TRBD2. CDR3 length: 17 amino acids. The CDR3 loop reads CTRSLGLAGANTDTQYF. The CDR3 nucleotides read TGTACCCGCAGTTTGGGACTAGCGGGGGCCAACACAGATACGCAGTATTTT.

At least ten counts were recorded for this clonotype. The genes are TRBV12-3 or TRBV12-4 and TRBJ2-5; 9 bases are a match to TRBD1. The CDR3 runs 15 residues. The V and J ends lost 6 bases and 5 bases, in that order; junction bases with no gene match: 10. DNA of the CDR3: TGTGCCAGCAGGGACACAGGGGGCTCTATGGAGACCCAGTACTTC. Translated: CASRDTGGSMETQYF.

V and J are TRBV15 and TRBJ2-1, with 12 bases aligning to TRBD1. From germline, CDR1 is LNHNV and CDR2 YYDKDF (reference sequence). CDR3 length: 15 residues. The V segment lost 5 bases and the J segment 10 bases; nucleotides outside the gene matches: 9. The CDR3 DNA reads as TGTGCCACCAGCCCCGGGACAGGGGGCGTTTGGGAGCAGTTCTTC. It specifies CATSPGTGGVWEQFF.

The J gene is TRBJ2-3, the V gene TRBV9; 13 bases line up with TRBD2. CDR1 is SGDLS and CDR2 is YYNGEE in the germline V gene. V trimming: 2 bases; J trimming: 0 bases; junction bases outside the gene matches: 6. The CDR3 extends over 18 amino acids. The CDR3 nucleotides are TGTGCCAGCAGCGTCGGACTAGCGGGGGACCTTAGCACAGATACGCAGTATTTT. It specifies CASSVGLAGDLSTDTQYF.

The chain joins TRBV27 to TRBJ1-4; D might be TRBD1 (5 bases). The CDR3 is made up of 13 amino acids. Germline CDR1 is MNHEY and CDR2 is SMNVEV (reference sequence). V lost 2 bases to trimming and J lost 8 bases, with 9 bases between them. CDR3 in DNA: TGTGCCAGCAGTTTAAACCAGGGAGAAAAACTGTTTTTT. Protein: CASSLNQGEKLFF.

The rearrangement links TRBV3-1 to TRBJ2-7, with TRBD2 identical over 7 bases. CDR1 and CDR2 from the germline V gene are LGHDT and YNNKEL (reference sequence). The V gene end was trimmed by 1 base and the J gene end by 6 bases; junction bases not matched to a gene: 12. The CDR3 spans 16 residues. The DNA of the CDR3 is TGTGCCAGCAGCCAAGTCGGTCGGGGGGACCCTCTCGAGCAGTACTTC. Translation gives CASSQVGRGDPLEQYF.

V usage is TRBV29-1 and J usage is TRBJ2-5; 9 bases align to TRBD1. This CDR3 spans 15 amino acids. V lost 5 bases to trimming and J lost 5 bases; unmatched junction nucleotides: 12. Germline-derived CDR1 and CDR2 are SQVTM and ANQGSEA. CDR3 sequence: CSVPRDRERIETQYF. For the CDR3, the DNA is TGCAGCGTTCCCCGGGACAGGGAAAGGATTGAGACCCAGTACTTC. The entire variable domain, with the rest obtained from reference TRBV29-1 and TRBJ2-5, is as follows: SAVISQKPSRDICQRGTSLTIQCQVDSQVTMMFWYRQQPGQSLTLIATANQGSEATYESGFVIDKFPISRPNLTFSTLTVSNMSPEDSSIYLCSVPRDRERIETQYFGPGTRLLVL.

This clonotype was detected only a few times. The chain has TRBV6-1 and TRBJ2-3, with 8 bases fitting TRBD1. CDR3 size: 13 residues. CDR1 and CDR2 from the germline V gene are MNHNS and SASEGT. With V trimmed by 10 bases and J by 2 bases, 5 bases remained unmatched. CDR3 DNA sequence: TGTGCCATCCGGGACAGGAACACAGATACGCAGTATTTT. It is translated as CAIRDRNTDTQYF.

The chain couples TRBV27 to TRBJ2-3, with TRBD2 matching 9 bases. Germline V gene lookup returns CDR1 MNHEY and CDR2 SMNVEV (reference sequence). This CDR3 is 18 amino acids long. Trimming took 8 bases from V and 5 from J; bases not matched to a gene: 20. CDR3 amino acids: CASAPDKGAGGFKDTQYF. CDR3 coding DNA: TGTGCCAGCGCCCCCGACAAGGGAGCGGGGGGATTCAAAGATACGCAGTATTTT.

Written as DNA, the CDR3 is TGTGCCAGCAGTTTATCCCGGGACGGATCCTACGAGCAGTACTTC. It codes for CASSLSRDGSYEQYF. This sequence joins TRBV28 and TRBJ2-7; the D call may be TRBD1 or TRBD2 (5 bases each). The CDR3 covers 15 residues. Germline CDR1 reads MDHEN; CDR2 reads SYDVKM. The V end was cut by 1 base, the J end by 1 base, with 11 bases between.

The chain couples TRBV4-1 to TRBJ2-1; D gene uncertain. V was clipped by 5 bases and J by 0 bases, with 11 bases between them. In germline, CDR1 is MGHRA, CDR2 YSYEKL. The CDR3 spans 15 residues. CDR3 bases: TGCGCCAGCAGCTCCATCCTAAACTCCTACAATGAGCAGTTCTTC. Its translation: CASSSILNSYNEQFF.

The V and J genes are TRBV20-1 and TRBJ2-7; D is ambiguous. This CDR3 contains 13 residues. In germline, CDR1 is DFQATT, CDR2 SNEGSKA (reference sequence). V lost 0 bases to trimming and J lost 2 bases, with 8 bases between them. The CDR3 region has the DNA TGCAGTGCTAGAGAGAGGTCCGCCTACGAGCAGTACTTC. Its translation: CSARERSAYEQYF.

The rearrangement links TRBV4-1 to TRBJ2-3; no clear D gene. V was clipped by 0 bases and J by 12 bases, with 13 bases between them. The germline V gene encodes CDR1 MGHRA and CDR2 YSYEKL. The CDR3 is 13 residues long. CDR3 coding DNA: TGCGCCAGCAGCCAAGAAACGATCTCTCGCCAGTATTTT. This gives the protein CASSQETISRQYF.

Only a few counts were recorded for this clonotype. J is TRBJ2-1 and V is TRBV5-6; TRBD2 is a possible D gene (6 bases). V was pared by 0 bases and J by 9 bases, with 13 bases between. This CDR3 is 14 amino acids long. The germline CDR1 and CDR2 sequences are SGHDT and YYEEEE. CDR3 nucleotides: TGTGCCAGCAGCTTGGCGGCGGGCGGGGTTGAGCAGTTCTTC. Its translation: CASSLAAGGVEQFF.